This TCR beta chain was recorded in a study of blood T cell repertoires in COVID-19. As for the study in general: T cells, B-cell-depleted T cells, or PBMCs provided the cDNA or gDNA that served as material.

As originally analysed: Using reference gene primer amplification, nucleated cell counts were estimated. Produced via immunoSEQ multiplex PCR; TCRdb's table is partial and in-frame only. The V and J calls and clone size come from that table; D and trimming were worked out from the DNA. The top ten clones hold just under 2% of a sample with around 270,000 clones, about 86% of them seen once. This CDR3 has 13 residues. The specimen was peripheral blood. This receptor was identified in a young man with active or convalescent COVID-19. The V call is TRBV21-1, the J call TRBJ1-1. TRBV21-1 is a recognized pseudogene. CDR3 bases: TGTGCCAGCAGCAAAGGCCGAGTTTTGATGGCTTTCTTT. Translating it yields CASSKGRVLMAFF.